What follows are 25 T cell receptor beta chains derived from one specimen sequenced in a study of blood T cell repertoires in COVID-19 (dated by TCRdb to 2020 to 2021). The library relied on the immunoSEQ multiplex PCR assay. TCRdb re-hosts the immuneACCESS table, in-frame sequences only. Its copies lack some clones; in the studies checked, an unresolved V gene accounts for under half of them, and the cause for the rest is not known. Recorded for this sample are 150,000 to 200,000 clones; 84% of them occurred a single time. The ten largest clones capture roughly 15% of the sample. The specimen sequenced was peripheral blood. The receptors come from a man aged 18 to 30 with active or convalescent COVID-19.

The chain carries TRBV18 and TRBJ2-2; maybe TRBD1 (7 bases). The germline gives CDR1 KGHSH, CDR2 LQKENI. This CDR3 is 17 amino acids long. Trimming shortened V by 1 base and J by 4 bases, and 16 bases separated the two germline ends. The CDR3 region has the DNA TGTGCCAGCTCACCACAAGATGTTCAGGGGGGCACCGGGGAGCTGTTTTTT. Translated, it gives CASSPQDVQGGTGELFF.

This clone was counted between two and nine times. This rearrangement joins TRBV10-3 to TRBJ2-2; maybe TRBD1 (6 bases). The germline V and J ends were trimmed by 0 bases and 5 bases, with 13 bases remaining between them. CDR1 and CDR2 (germline): ENHRY, SYGVKD. CDR3 length: 16 residues. CDR3 residues: CAISESPGASTGELFF. The CDR3 region has the DNA TGTGCCATCAGTGAGTCTCCAGGGGCGTCGACCGGGGAGCTGTTTTTT.

The chain recombines TRBV3-1 (or the pseudogene TRBV3-2) with TRBJ2-1; D is ambiguous. Germline V gene lookup returns CDR1 LGHDT and CDR2 YNNKEL (reference sequence). The CDR3 extends over 12 amino acids. Trimming left V 1 base short and J 8 bases short, with 6 bases between. The chain's CDR3 is CASSQVRDEQFF. CDR3 DNA: TGTGCCAGCAGCCAAGTTAGAGATGAGCAGTTCTTC.

V is TRBV2 and J is TRBJ2-7; 9 bases are a match to TRBD2. Per the germline V gene, CDR1 is SNHLY and CDR2 is FYNNEI. The V and J ends lost 7 bases and 8 bases, in that order; junction bases with no gene match: 9. CDR3 length: 13 residues. The CDR3 DNA follows: TGTGCCAGCATCGGGGCGGGAGGGTCCCAGCAGTACTTC. Amino acids: CASIGAGGSQQYF.

V gene TRBV6-5 combines with J gene TRBJ1-5; D is perhaps TRBD1 (5 bases). The CDR3 runs 13 residues. Looked up from germline, CDR1 is MNHEY and CDR2 is SVGAGI. Between the trimmed V and J ends, which lost 6 bases and 3 bases, there was a span of 9 bases. The DNA for the CDR3 is TGTGCCAGCAGATCAGGGCCCAATCAGCCCCAGCATTTT. Its protein product is CASRSGPNQPQHF.

V and J are TRBV7-2 and TRBJ2-7; 7 bases are shared with TRBD2. This CDR3 comprises 16 residues. V was pared by 5 bases and J by 1 base, with 11 bases of the junction left unmatched. The V gene's germline CDR1 is SGHTA and CDR2 FQGNSA. DNA for the CDR3: TGTGCCAGCAGCCCTCAGGATAGCGGGTATTCCTACGAGCAGTACTTC. Its protein product is CASSPQDSGYSYEQYF. The full variable domain, in which reference TRBV7-2 and TRBJ2-7 provide the parts outside the CDR3, is GAGVSQSPSNKVTEKGKDVELRCDPISGHTALYWYRQSLGQGLEFLIYFQGNSAPDKSGLPSDRFSAERTGGSVSTLTIQRTQQEDSAVYLCASSPQDSGYSYEQYFGPGTRLTVT.

The V call is TRBV9, the J call TRBJ2-2; D not resolved. Germline V lookup: CDR1 SGDLS, CDR2 YYNGEE. The V end was cut by 3 bases, the J end by 6 bases, with 9 bases between. The CDR3 has 13 amino acids. CDR3 bases: TGTGCCAGCAGCGGTAGTATCGCCGGGGAGCTGTTTTTT. This gives the protein CASSGSIAGELFF.

The table lists this clone with a few counts. This chain joins TRBV10-3 and TRBJ1-2; D gene ambiguous. This CDR3 is 15 amino acids long. Germline loops: CDR1 ENHRY, CDR2 SYGVKD. V gave up 3 bases and J gave up 4 bases, with 15 bases separating them. CDR3 bases: TGTGCCATCAGTGACCCCTTTAGAGGGAGCTATGGCTACACCTTC. Protein sequence: CAISDPFRGSYGYTF.

The chain carries TRBV5-4 and TRBJ2-3, with TRBD1 identical over 7 bases. Germline CDR1 and CDR2: SGHNT and YYREEE (reference sequence). The CDR3 has 16 residues. The V gene end was trimmed by 3 bases and the J gene end by 0 bases; junction bases not matched to a gene: 7. The DNA for the CDR3 is TGTGCCAGCAGCTCCCGGGACAGACCTAGCACAGATACGCAGTATTTT. Translation: CASSSRDRPSTDTQYF.

Here the CDR3 reads CASDTGGENIQYF. The CDR3 region has the DNA TGTGCCAGCGATACAGGGGGCGAAAACATTCAGTACTTC. The V gene is TRBV6-5, the J gene TRBJ2-4, with 9 bases fitting TRBD1. The germline gives CDR1 MNHEY, CDR2 SVGAGI. CDR3 length: 13 residues. Trimming at V came to 8 bases and at J to 5 bases, leaving 4 bases not matched to a gene.

This clone occurred a few times. The CDR3 DNA reads TGCGCCAGCAGCGACCCCTGGGGACAGGGGGGGGAGAACACTGAAGCTTTCTTT. The encoded protein is CASSDPWGQGGENTEAFF. The J gene is TRBJ1-1, the V gene TRBV5-1, with TRBD1 matching 11 bases. This CDR3 contains 18 residues. CDR1 is SGHRS, CDR2 YFSETQ, per germline. V lost 4 bases to trimming and J lost 1 base; unmatched junction nucleotides: 12.

V gene TRBV4-1 combines with J gene TRBJ2-5; D remains ambiguous. The V end was cut by 4 bases, the J end by 1 base, with 13 bases between. Germline values: CDR1 MGHRA, CDR2 YSYEKL. CDR3 size: 15 residues. CDR3 sequence: CASSLVGWFQETQYF. CDR3 in DNA: TGCGCCAGCAGCCTCGTCGGTTGGTTCCAAGAGACCCAGTACTTC.

Only a few counts were recorded for this clone. The chain has TRBV5-1 and TRBJ2-1; 8 nucleotides align to TRBD1. The junction had 12 bases not matched to a gene; V was cut back by 4 bases and J by 6 bases. The CDR3 runs to 16 residues. The V gene's germline CDR1 is SGHRS and CDR2 YFSETQ. CDR3 bases: TGCGCCAGCAGCGCCTCGAGGACAGGGAGGTCCAATGAGCAGTTCTTC. Its translation: CASSASRTGRSNEQFF.

The V gene is TRBV9, the J gene TRBJ2-1; 11 bases are shared with TRBD2. Germline values: CDR1 SGDLS, CDR2 YYNGEE. The V gene end was trimmed by 1 base and the J gene end by 8 bases; junction bases not matched to a gene: 5. This CDR3 comprises 15 residues. The CDR3 nucleotides are TGTGCCAGCAGCGTAAAGACTAGCGGGGTCTATGAGCAGTTCTTC. Translated, it gives CASSVKTSGVYEQFF.

In this sample, this clone turned up once. The chain employs TRBV28 and TRBJ2-3, with a weak D call TRBD2 (6 bases). V was clipped by 2 bases and J by 4 bases, with 19 bases between them. This CDR3 region has 17 residues. From germline, CDR1 is MDHEN and CDR2 SYDVKM. DNA of the CDR3: TGTGCCAGCAGTTTAGGGGTGGGGGGAGAGATCGCAGATACGCAGTATTTT. It codes for CASSLGVGGEIADTQYF.

This chain uses TRBV11-1 with TRBJ2-3, with D maybe TRBD2 (6 bases). With 5 bases removed from V and 6 bases from J, the gap between germline ends came to 18 bases. Germline V gene data show CDR1 as SGHAT and CDR2 as FQDESV (reference sequence). The CDR3 length is 15 residues. In DNA form, the CDR3 reads TGTGCCAGCAGCCCTTTCAGCGGGTGGGCGGATACGCAGTATTTT. Residues: CASSPFSGWADTQYF.

The CDR3 region is CASSQSGTSTDTQYF. The CDR3 nucleotides read TGCGCCAGCAGCCAGAGCGGGACTAGCACAGATACGCAGTATTTT. V usage is TRBV4-3 and J usage is TRBJ2-3; the match to TRBD2 covers 7 bases. Germline lookup yields CDR1 LGHNA and CDR2 YSLEER. With 3 bases clipped from V and 0 bases from J, the junction kept 3 bases outside the gene matches. The CDR3 loop spans 15 amino acids.

CDR3 bases: TGTGCCAGTAAAAAGACGGCAGGGCCCCAAGAGACCCAGTACTTC. Translating it yields CASKKTAGPQETQYF. The V gene is TRBV19, the J gene TRBJ2-5; TRBD1 might be the D (5 bases). The germline CDR1 and CDR2 sequences are LNHDA and SQIVND (reference sequence). The CDR3 has 15 amino acids. V dropped 7 bases and J dropped 1 base, with 16 bases sitting between them.

CDR3 loop: CASSDRLGTTLNTEAFF. DNA for the CDR3: TGTGCCAGCAGTGATAGACTGGGGACTACCCTGAACACTGAAGCTTTCTTT. V and J are TRBV25-1 and TRBJ1-1; tentative D call: TRBD1 (5 bases). The CDR3 extends over 17 amino acids. Germline V lookup: CDR1 MGHDK, CDR2 SYGVNS. V was cut by 3 bases and J by 0 bases, with 17 bases left in between. Based on the CDR3 plus reference TRBV25-1 and TRBJ1-1, the full variable domain is EADIYQTPRYLVIGTGKKITLECSQTMGHDKMYWYQQDPGMELHLIHYSYGVNSTEKGDLSSESTVSRIRTEHFPLTLESARPSHTSQYLCASSDRLGTTLNTEAFFGQGTRLTVV.

The rearrangement uses TRBV18 and TRBJ2-1, with D possibly TRBD1 on 5 matching bases. V lost 3 bases to trimming and J lost 0 bases, with 6 bases between them. The CDR3 is made up of 14 amino acids. Looked up from germline, CDR1 is KGHSH and CDR2 is LQKENI. The CDR3 DNA reads TGTGCCAGCTCACCCAGGGACTCCTACAATGAGCAGTTCTTC. Translation: CASSPRDSYNEQFF. Drawing the rest from reference TRBV18 and TRBJ2-1, the complete variable domain is NAGVMQNPRHLVRRRGQEARLRCSPMKGHSHVYWYRQLPEEGLKFMVYLQKENIIDESGMPKERFSAEFPKEGPSILRIQQVVRGDSAAYFCASSPRDSYNEQFFGPGTRLTVL.

This sequence joins TRBV19 and TRBJ2-1, with 13 nucleotides matching TRBD2. The V gene's germline CDR1 is LNHDA and CDR2 SQIVND (reference sequence). This CDR3 has 19 amino acids. Germline trimming cut 4 bases from V and 3 bases from J; bases unmatched to any gene: 12. The CDR3 coding sequence is TGTGCCAGTAGTAGTAATACCCGACTAGCGGGGGGACTCTACAATGAGCAGTTCTTC. Its protein is CASSSNTRLAGGLYNEQFF.

The V call is TRBV28, the J call TRBJ2-7, with D unresolved. The CDR3 is made up of 12 amino acids. Germline V gene sequence: CDR1 MDHEN, CDR2 SYDVKM. Trimming left V 6 bases short and J 4 bases short, with 10 bases between. CDR3 loop: CASSPTPYEQYF. The CDR3 DNA reads TGTGCCAGCAGCCCTACCCCGTACGAGCAGTACTTC. The variable domain in full, with the rest retrieved from reference TRBV28 and TRBJ2-7, is DVKVTQSSRYLVKRTGEKVFLECVQDMDHENMFWYRQDPGLGLRLIYFSYDVKMKEKGDIPEGYSVSREKKERFSLILESASTNQTSMYLCASSPTPYEQYFGPGTRLTVT.

The gene calls are TRBV19 and TRBJ1-2, with TRBD1 matching over 7 bases. This CDR3 contains 14 residues. Germline V CDR1 and CDR2: LNHDA, SQIVND (reference sequence). J was trimmed by 1 base and V by 6 bases; bases with no gene match: 5. The CDR3 sequence: CASSWGQSNYGYTF. The CDR3 bases are TGTGCCAGTAGCTGGGGACAGAGTAACTATGGCTACACCTTC.

The chain couples TRBV6-5 to TRBJ1-1, with D tentatively TRBD1 (5 bases). The ends were cut back, 6 bases at V and 4 bases at J, with 15 bases in the middle. CDR3 length equals 14 residues. Germline CDR1 is MNHEY and CDR2 is SVGAGI. CDR3 sequence reads: CASRTLGGATEAFF. In DNA form, the CDR3 reads TGTGCCAGCAGAACCCTGGGCGGGGCCACTGAAGCTTTCTTT.

The CDR3 is CSAREDTEQFF. In DNA, the CDR3 is TGCAGTGCTAGAGAGGACACTGAGCAGTTCTTC. The chain combines TRBV20-1 with TRBJ2-1; tentatively, D is TRBD1 (5 bases). Germline V gene sequence: CDR1 DFQATT, CDR2 SNEGSKA (reference sequence). V shed 0 bases and J shed 9 bases, with 6 bases lying between them. The CDR3 extends over 11 amino acids.